These 4 T cell receptor beta chains originate from one sample sequenced in a study of technical replicates of blood from a handful of donors. Generated by immunoSEQ multiplex PCR, the TCRdb table keeps only in-frame clones and is missing some. In the table there are 51,000 or so clones, 92% of which are singletons. The specimen sequenced was PBMCs. These receptor sequences come from a human donor in good health. Some clones in this sample may be carry-over from other donors' samples.

V is TRBV10-1 and J is TRBJ2-1; 11 nucleotides align to TRBD2. Looked up from germline, CDR1 is WNHNN and CDR2 is SYGVQD (reference sequence). The CDR3 sequence is 12 residues long. V lost 8 bases to trimming and J lost 16 bases; unmatched junction nucleotides: 10. For the CDR3, the DNA is TGCGCCAGCCCGACCCGACTAGCGGGACTTTTCTTC. It encodes CASPTRLAGLFF.

The chain joins TRBV7-3 to TRBJ1-2; tentatively, D is TRBD1 (5 bases). The germline gives CDR1 SGHTA, CDR2 FQGTGA. V was cut by 5 bases and J by 4 bases, with 11 bases left in between. This CDR3 region has 13 residues. The CDR3 protein is CASSHPGGYGYTF. The CDR3 nucleotides are TGTGCCAGCAGCCATCCGGGGGGCTATGGCTACACCTTC.

This clone was seen only once. The chain links TRBV15 to TRBJ1-4; D perhaps matches TRBD1 (6 bases). Germline V gene sequence: CDR1 LNHNV, CDR2 YYDKDF (reference sequence). Trimming took 0 bases from V and 6 from J, leaving 14 bases between them. The length of the CDR3 is 16 residues. This CDR3 is CATSRDPPGQDEKLFF. In nucleotides, the CDR3 is TGTGCCACCAGCAGAGATCCACCGGGACAAGATGAAAAACTGTTTTTT.

CDR3 amino acids: CSVETGRGGSYNEQFF. CDR3 nucleotide sequence: TGCAGCGTTGAGACGGGGCGGGGTGGGTCCTACAATGAGCAGTTCTTC. This chain uses TRBV29-1 with TRBJ2-1, with D tentatively TRBD2 (6 bases). Trimming cost V 3 bases and J 1 base, with 16 bases left between them. This CDR3 has 16 amino acids. The germline CDR1 and CDR2 sequences are SQVTM and ANQGSEA.